This T cell receptor (beta chain) was recovered during a study of T-cell memory formation after mild COVID-19. Study overall: Largely, the TCR clusters proved donor specific. Notes on the study in general: CD4+ contracting clones were found mainly in CM and EM, and CD8+ ones in EMRA. Among clones contracting day 15 to 85, CD4/CD8 was balanced, whereas later expanders leaned CD4+.

About this clonotype: Its antigen remains unknown.

TCRdb redid the calling of the 5' RACE reads with MiXCR, one entry per CDR3 protein. The sample shows a few hundred thousand distinct CDR3 sequences, more than 8% of them seen only once. The V segment lost 4 bases and the J segment 12 bases; nucleotides outside the gene matches: 5. The CDR3 consists of 11 residues. CDR1 is ENHRY and CDR2 is SYGVKD in the germline V gene. The sample comprised PBMCs or a T cell subset sorted from them (not recorded which). The chain couples TRBV10-3 to TRBJ2-7, with 8 bases aligning to TRBD1. This receptor was taken from a man younger than 35 who had mild COVID-19 (a few samples of this study predate the infection). Cell type and time point are not known. This CDR3 reads CAISGGQVLYF. The CDR3 DNA is TGTGCCATCAGTGGGGGACAGGTACTGTACTTC.